The rows below give T cell receptor beta chains drawn from one sample of a study of blood T cell repertoires in COVID-19. Using immunoSEQ multiplex PCR, the repertoire was profiled, and TCRdb retains in-frame clones only, with some absent. The data hold 150,000 to 200,000 clones, with under 95% observed a single time. Sequencing was done on a sample of peripheral blood. These receptors came from a man aged 55 to 70 with active or convalescent COVID-19. Both conserved end residues are part of each CDR3. The order of the fields is CDR3 DNA, CDR3 protein, clone size, D gene, J gene, V gene. A D gene is named only where the DNA matches it firmly. Size is omitted from some rows. Given values are once, few, many or a class for expanded clones.

DNA: TGTGCCAGCAGCGTGGGACAGGGTGGCTTCTATGGCTACACCTTC
CDR3: CASSVGQGGFYGYTF
size: few
D: TRBD1
J: TRBJ1-2
V: TRBV9

DNA: TGTGCCACCTCCACTAATTATCACCTGAACACCGGGGAGCTGTTTTTT
CDR3: CATSTNYHLNTGELFF
size: NA
D: NA
J: TRBJ2-2
V: TRBV19

DNA: TGCGCCAGCAGACCTCTCGGACAGATTCAAGAGACCCAGTACTTC
CDR3: CASRPLGQIQETQYF
size: once
D: NA
J: TRBJ2-5
V: TRBV5-1

DNA: TGTGCCAGCAGTTTATCGCTCCCCATGGGGGGAGAAAAACTGTTTTTT
CDR3: CASSLSLPMGGEKLFF
size: NA
D: NA
J: TRBJ1-4
V: TRBV27

DNA: TGTGCCAGCAGCCCCCGGCGGGGGGCGAACACTGAAGCTTTCTTT
CDR3: CASSPRRGANTEAFF
size: NA
D: NA
J: TRBJ1-1
V: TRBV28

DNA: TGTGCCAGCAGTAACAGGGTGAACACTGAAGCTTTCTTT
CDR3: CASSNRVNTEAFF
size: NA
D: NA
J: TRBJ1-1
V: TRBV5-6

DNA: TGTGCCAGTAGTTCATCCAATGGAGGGAATAGCAATCAGCCCCAGCATTTT
CDR3: CASSSSNGGNSNQPQHF
size: NA
D: NA
J: TRBJ1-5
V: TRBV19

DNA: TGCAGCGTTGAATCCGGTGCCTTTATCACAGATACGCAGTATTTT
CDR3: CSVESGAFITDTQYF
size: NA
D: NA
J: TRBJ2-3
V: TRBV29-1

DNA: TGTGCCAGCAGCGAAGGACAGGGGTGGGAAAAACTGTTTTTT
CDR3: CASSEGQGWEKLFF
size: NA
D: TRBD1
J: TRBJ1-4
V: TRBV6-1

DNA: TGTGCCAGCAGCTTGGGATGGGGCACCACCTACGAGCAGTACTTC
CDR3: CASSLGWGTTYEQYF
size: NA
D: NA
J: TRBJ2-7
V: TRBV11-2

DNA: TGTGCCAGTAGTATTACCTGGACAGCAAGCTCTGGGGCCAACGTCCTGACTTTC
CDR3: CASSITWTASSGANVLTF
size: NA
D: NA
J: TRBJ2-6
V: TRBV19